This TCR beta chain was recovered during a study of PD-1 blockade in mismatch repair-deficient tumors. This CDR3 region has 15 residues. V lost 2 bases and J lost 4, with 11 bases in between. The germline CDR1 and CDR2 sequences are SGHVS and FNYEAQ. Every patient had mismatch repair deficiency by PCR or immunohistochemistry. This table comes from immunoSEQ multiplex PCR, and its TCRdb copy is limited to in-frame clones, with some not included. The sample shows some 15,000 clones, 75% to 85% of them seen only once. This sequence joins TRBV7-6 and TRBJ2-2, with TRBD1 as a possible D gene (6 bases). The sequence was collected from an adult with mismatch repair-deficient cancer. The sequences come from PBMCs, collected approximately 15 weeks after starting pembrolizumab. The CDR3 DNA is TGTGCCAGCAGCTTATGGGGGCAGGCCACCGGGGAGCTGTTTTTT. This sequence encodes CASSLWGQATGELFF.